These T cell receptor beta chains were read from a single sample in a study of cytomegalovirus exposure and HLA in healthy donors. This table comes from immunoSEQ multiplex PCR, and its TCRdb copy is limited to in-frame clones, with some not included. Of 100,000 to 150,000 clones in the sample, approximately 82% were seen once. Specimen: PBMCs. The source is a man aged 18 to 30 in good health and CMV-seropositive. Each CDR3 is given with its conserved first and last residue. A D gene is named only where the DNA matches it firmly. A row's size may be missing; if present it is once, few, many or a size class.

d_call	j_call	clone_size	v_call	cdr3_aa	cdr3_nt
TRBD1	TRBJ2-7	NA	TRBV10-2	CASSRTGYEQYF	TGCGCCAGCAGTCGGACAGGGTATGAGCAGTACTTC
TRBD1	TRBJ1-6	NA	TRBV6-6	CAITGAWDNSPLHF	TGTGCCATTACAGGGGCTTGGGATAATTCACCCCTCCACTTT
TRBD1	TRBJ1-5	NA	TRBV6-1	CASSEGTGGPQHF	TGTGCCAGCAGTGAAGGGACAGGGGGACCCCAGCATTTT
NA	TRBJ1-2	NA	TRBV18	CASSPAGGPSRSNYGYTF	TGTGCCAGCTCACCAGCGGGGGGGCCCTCCCGTTCCAACTATGGCTACACCTTC
TRBD2	TRBJ2-1	once	TRBV11-2	CASSPPLAGISYNEQFF	TGTGCCAGCAGCCCACCCCTAGCGGGCATTTCCTACAATGAGCAGTTCTTC
NA	TRBJ1-5	NA	TRBV5-6	CASSRASGEGQPQHF	TGTGCCAGCAGCCGGGCGTCGGGGGAGGGACAGCCCCAGCATTTT
NA	TRBJ1-1	NA	TRBV11-2	CASIKIGGGFGAFF	TGTGCCAGCATCAAAATTGGGGGCGGCTTTGGGGCTTTCTTT
NA	TRBJ1-1	NA	TRBV2	CATSGNTEAFF	TGTGCCACCAGCGGGAACACTGAAGCTTTCTTT
NA	TRBJ1-1	NA	TRBV29-1	CSVDPHRNTEAFF	TGCAGCGTTGACCCCCATAGGAACACTGAAGCTTTCTTT
TRBD1	TRBJ2-7	NA	TRBV18	CASSPGQGLGEQYF	TGTGCCAGCTCACCCGGACAGGGGCTTGGAGAGCAGTACTTC
NA	TRBJ2-7	once	TRBV11-3	CASSLGGTSYEQYF	TGTGCCAGCAGCTTAGGTGGCACCTCCTACGAGCAGTACTTC
NA	TRBJ2-3	NA	TRBV6-6	CASSYPDFRSADTQYF	TGTGCCAGCAGTTACCCGGACTTCAGGTCGGCAGATACGCAGTATTTT
TRBD1	TRBJ1-2	NA	TRBV6-6	CASSRTGGIANYGYTF	TGTGCCAGCAGTCGGACAGGGGGCATAGCTAACTATGGCTACACCTTC
NA	TRBJ1-6	NA	TRBV7-2	CASSRPGFPPLHF	TGTGCCAGCAGCCGCCCCGGGTTTCCACCCCTCCACTTT
NA	TRBJ1-4	NA	TRBV6-1	CASNRATNEKLFF	TGTGCCAGCAACAGGGCGACTAATGAAAAACTGTTTTTT
TRBD1	TRBJ2-3	few	TRBV6-6	CASRKDRGSTDTQYF	TGTGCCAGCAGAAAAGACAGGGGTAGCACAGATACGCAGTATTTT
NA	TRBJ1-2	few	TRBV6-1	CASSEEGRGGYTF	TGTGCCAGCAGTGAAGAGGGAAGGGGTGGCTACACCTTC
NA	TRBJ2-1	NA	TRBV11-2	CASSSRLTLLDRPEEFF	TGTGCCAGCAGCTCCCGCCTCACCTTACTTGACAGGCCAGAGGAGTTCTTC
TRBD1	TRBJ2-3	NA	TRBV6-5	CASSYEGGPTDTQYF	TGTGCCAGCAGTTACGAAGGGGGCCCCACAGATACGCAGTATTTT
NA	TRBJ1-6	once	TRBV7-9	CASSTPGNSPLHF	TGTGCCAGCAGCACACCAGGGAATTCACCCCTCCACTTT
TRBD2	TRBJ2-3	NA	TRBV5-6	CASSSGGTDTQYF	TGTGCCAGCAGCTCCGGGGGGACAGATACGCAGTATTTT
TRBD1	TRBJ2-3	NA	TRBV6-4	CASSEGRGSTDTQYF	TGTGCCAGCAGTGAGGGCAGGGGGAGCACAGATACGCAGTATTTT
TRBD1	TRBJ2-3	NA	TRBV2	CAGDRGTTDTQYF	TGTGCCGGCGACAGGGGTACCACAGATACGCAGTATTTT
NA	TRBJ2-6	few	TRBV28	CASAGLVNSGANVLTF	TGTGCCAGTGCGGGACTCGTGAACTCTGGGGCCAACGTCCTGACTTTC
TRBD2	TRBJ2-1	few	TRBV19	CASSIGGGASYNEQFF	TGTGCCAGTAGTATAGGCGGGGGGGCCTCCTACAATGAGCAGTTCTTC
NA	TRBJ2-2	few	TRBV9	CASSATASISGELFF	TGTGCCAGCAGCGCGACAGCCTCAATCTCCGGGGAGCTGTTTTTT
TRBD1	TRBJ2-2	NA	TRBV28	CASSLLADRADGELFF	TGTGCCAGCAGTTTATTGGCGGACAGGGCAGACGGGGAGCTGTTTTTT
NA	TRBJ2-7	NA	TRBV9	CASSVGVGGAYEQYF	TGTGCCAGCAGCGTAGGTGTCGGGGGAGCCTACGAGCAGTACTTC
NA	TRBJ1-1	once	TRBV19	CASSIGREEAFF	TGTGCCAGTAGTATCGGACGGGAGGAAGCTTTCTTT
TRBD1	TRBJ1-1	NA	TRBV4-1	CASSREQGAGTEAFF	TGCGCCAGCAGCCGAGAACAGGGGGCTGGCACTGAAGCTTTCTTT
TRBD2	TRBJ2-5	NA	TRBV9	CASSVGGTSGGSQYF	TGTGCCAGCAGCGTAGGGGGGACTAGCGGGGGGTCCCAGTACTTC
TRBD1	TRBJ2-2	NA	TRBV7-3	CASSSTGVDGELFF	TGTGCCAGCAGCTCTACAGGGGTCGACGGGGAGCTGTTTTTT
NA	TRBJ2-1	NA	TRBV6-5	CASSYGQGRGYEQFF	TGTGCCAGCAGTTACGGGCAGGGTCGAGGTTATGAGCAGTTCTTC
TRBD1	TRBJ2-7	NA	TRBV9	CASSGDRSYEQYF	TGTGCCAGCAGTGGGGACAGAAGTTACGAGCAGTACTTC
NA	TRBJ2-1	NA	TRBV29-1	CSADGGTFSNEQFF	TGCAGCGCCGACGGAGGGACCTTCTCCAATGAGCAGTTCTTC
NA	TRBJ1-5	NA	TRBV5-4	CASSRPGGPLNQPQHF	TGTGCCAGCAGCCGACCTGGGGGCCCCTTAAATCAGCCCCAGCATTTT
NA	TRBJ1-5	NA	TRBV14	CASSQGIREDSNQPQHF	TGTGCCAGCAGCCAAGGTATCAGGGAAGATAGCAATCAGCCCCAGCATTTT